The 14 T cell receptor beta chains below all came from one sample that was sequenced in a study of cytomegalovirus exposure and HLA in healthy donors. Measured with immunoSEQ multiplex PCR; TCRdb has only the in-frame clones, and not every one. The repertoire holds some 120,000 clones, about 90% seen once, with 1.5% to 2% in the top ten. The sequencing input was PBMCs. The receptors were gathered from a woman aged 18-29 years in good health and CMV-seronegative.

Here the CDR3 reads CAISERNEQFF. CDR3 sequence (DNA): TGTGCCATCAGTGAACGGAATGAGCAGTTCTTC. The chain combines TRBV10-3 with TRBJ2-1; D is unclear. The CDR3 runs 11 residues. V was cut by 3 bases and J by 7 bases, with 4 bases left in between. Germline V CDR1 and CDR2: ENHRY, SYGVKD.

The chain joins TRBV7-8 to TRBJ2-1; no firm D call. The length of the CDR3 is 15 residues. The germline CDR1 and CDR2 sequences are SGHVS and FQNEAQ. V lost 0 bases to trimming and J lost 2 bases, with 8 bases between them. CDR3 residues: CASSLAEKAYNEQFF. CDR3 nucleotides: TGTGCCAGCAGCTTAGCCGAGAAAGCCTACAATGAGCAGTTCTTC.

The V gene is TRBV30, the J gene TRBJ2-1, with 12 bases that match TRBD2. CDR3 size: 15 residues. The trim removed 3 bases at V and 4 bases at J, leaving 4 bases unmatched. Germline values: CDR1 GTSNPN, CDR2 SVGIG (reference sequence). CDR3 DNA sequence: TGTGCCTGGAGCGGGACTAGCGGGCTATACAATGAGCAGTTCTTC. It yields the protein CAWSGTSGLYNEQFF.

V usage is TRBV30 and J usage is TRBJ1-3; TRBD1 might be the D (5 bases). This CDR3 has 14 residues. Looked up from germline, CDR1 is GTSNPN and CDR2 is SVGIG (reference sequence). V was shortened by 2 bases and J by 3 bases, with 11 bases between the two germline ends. The CDR3 nucleotides read TGTGCCTGGAGTCCGGGGGTCCGTGGAAACACCATATATTTT. Its protein is CAWSPGVRGNTIYF.

The J gene is TRBJ2-5, the V gene TRBV6-4; 8 bases match TRBD2. The CDR3 spans 15 residues. Germline CDR1 MRHNA, CDR2 SNTAGT. V dropped 4 bases and J dropped 2; count of bases not matched to a gene: 6. The CDR3 loop is CASSGTSGPQETQYF. DNA for the CDR3: TGTGCCAGCAGTGGAACTAGCGGACCTCAAGAGACCCAGTACTTC.

The chain couples TRBV5-1 to TRBJ2-1; TRBD2 aligns across 11 bases. CDR1 and CDR2 (germline): SGHRS, YFSETQ. The CDR3 covers 16 residues. The V segment lost 2 bases and the J segment 9 bases; nucleotides outside the gene matches: 10. In nucleotides, the CDR3 is TGCGCCAGCAGCTTAGACACTAGCGGGAGTGTCGGTGAGCAGTTCTTC. This translates into CASSLDTSGSVGEQFF. Looking up the rest from reference TRBV5-1 and TRBJ2-1 gives the full variable domain: KAGVTQTPRYLIKTRGQQVTLSCSPISGHRSVSWYQQTPGQGLQFLFEYFSETQRNKGNFPGRFSGRQFSNSRSEMNVSTLELGDSALYLCASSLDTSGSVGEQFFGPGTRLTVL.

CDR3 sequence (DNA): TGTGCCATCTTAAGGCGGGATACGCAGTATTTT. It yields the protein CAILRRDTQYF. The chain is built from TRBV6-5 and TRBJ2-3, with D unresolved. V was pared by 10 bases and J by 6 bases, with 11 bases between. Germline values: CDR1 MNHEY, CDR2 SVGAGI. This CDR3 is 11 amino acids long.

This clone has only one observation. The chain combines TRBV5-4 with TRBJ1-1, with D uncertain. The germline V gene encodes CDR1 SGHNT and CDR2 YYREEE (reference sequence). The CDR3 loop spans 16 amino acids. V was shortened by 2 bases and J by 0 bases, with 14 bases between the two germline ends. CDR3: CASSLPTGVMNTEAFF. The CDR3 coding sequence is TGTGCCAGCAGCTTACCCACCGGGGTGATGAACACTGAAGCTTTCTTT.

The V gene is TRBV15, the J gene TRBJ2-2; TRBD2 matches 11 bases. The V gene's germline CDR1 is LNHNV and CDR2 YYDKDF (reference sequence). J was trimmed by 4 bases and V by 10 bases; bases with no gene match: 5. The CDR3 is 14 residues long. CDR3 loop: CASGTSGTTGELFF. CDR3 bases: TGTGCCAGCGGGACTAGCGGCACCACCGGGGAGCTGTTTTTT. Supplemented by reference TRBV15 and TRBJ2-2, the full variable domain reads DAMVIQNPRYQVTQFGKPVTLSCSQTLNHNVMYWYQQKSSQAPKLLFHYYDKDFNNEADTPDNFQSRRPNTSFCFLDIRSPGLGDTAMYLCASGTSGTTGELFFGEGSRLTVL.

The chain couples TRBV6-4 to TRBJ2-1; 14 bases align to TRBD2. With 6 bases clipped from V and 10 bases from J, the junction kept 11 bases outside the gene matches. Germline CDR1 reads MRHNA; CDR2 reads SNTAGT. CDR3 length: 16 residues. Here the CDR3 DNA reads TGTGCCAGCAGCACTACCGGGACTAGCGGGAGTTGGGAGCAGTTCTTC. Its protein product is CASSTTGTSGSWEQFF.

The V call is TRBV4-3, the J call TRBJ1-2; D gene unclear. V lost 4 bases and J 3 bases, leaving 9 bases between the germline ends. The germline gives CDR1 LGHNA, CDR2 YSLEER. The CDR3 spans 13 residues. CDR3 sequence reads: CASSRGSDYGYTF. The CDR3, as DNA: TGCGCCAGCAGCCGTGGCAGCGACTATGGCTACACCTTC.

The gene calls are TRBV7-2 and TRBJ1-1; weak D call: TRBD1 (6 bases). In germline, CDR1 is SGHTA, CDR2 FQGNSA. The CDR3 has 16 amino acids. V shed 5 bases and J shed 0 bases, with 16 bases lying between them. For the CDR3, the DNA is TGTGCCAGCAGCAGTAACACGGGGGGCCTGAACACTGAAGCTTTCTTT. Encoded protein: CASSSNTGGLNTEAFF.

The rearrangement joins TRBV7-2 to TRBJ1-2; D not resolved. Trimming left V 1 base short and J 7 bases short, with 10 bases between. Germline CDR1 and CDR2: SGHTA and FQGNSA. This CDR3 has 13 amino acids. The CDR3 DNA reads as TGTGCCAGCAGCTTAGAGCAGGACTCTGGCTACACCTTC. Translation gives CASSLEQDSGYTF.

This sequence joins TRBV7-9 and TRBJ1-1; D unresolved. Between the trimmed V and J ends, which lost 1 base and 0 bases, there was a span of 12 bases. Germline V gene data show CDR1 as SEHNR and CDR2 as FQNEAQ (reference sequence). The CDR3 spans 16 residues. The CDR3 spells CASSLVREWLNTEAFF. Written as DNA, the CDR3 is TGTGCCAGCAGCTTAGTTAGGGAGTGGTTGAACACTGAAGCTTTCTTT. Drawing the rest from reference TRBV7-9 and TRBJ1-1, the complete variable domain is DTGVSQNPRHKITKRGQNVTFRCDPISEHNRLYWYRQTLGQGPEFLTYFQNEAQLEKSRLLSDRFSAERPKGSFSTLEIQRTEQGDSAMYLCASSLVREWLNTEAFFGQGTRLTVV.